The 15 T cell receptor beta chains below all came from one sample that was sequenced in a study of beta chain features in type 1 diabetes. Expressed TCRB transcripts got sequenced, as all isolated RNA was reverse transcribed. The table came from immunoSEQ multiplex PCR; TCRdb's copy has only in-frame clones and leaves some out. The sample shows about 180,000 clones, approximately 13% of them seen only once. The specimen was central memory CD4+ T cells from blood. Receptors were obtained from a woman under 30 in good health.

V gene TRBV7-6 combines with J gene TRBJ2-1, with 9 bases that match TRBD2. The CDR3 has 14 amino acids. Germline V gene data show CDR1 as SGHVS and CDR2 as FNYEAQ. V lost 3 bases and J lost 8; bases outside the gene matches: 5. The CDR3 nucleotides are TGTGCCAGCAGCTTTCGGGTAGCGGGAGATGAGCAGTTCTTC. Protein product: CASSFRVAGDEQFF.

This clone turned up a few times. This CDR3 is CASSLGLARETGELFF. The CDR3 bases are TGCGCCAGCAGCTTGGGACTAGCGCGGGAAACCGGGGAGCTGTTTTTT. The chain links TRBV4-1 to TRBJ2-2; 10 bases fit TRBD2. This CDR3 is 16 amino acids long. The V gene's germline CDR1 is MGHRA and CDR2 YSYEKL. J lost 5 bases, V lost 5 bases, and 8 bases had no gene match.

This chain uses TRBV7-9 with TRBJ1-1; D is perhaps TRBD1 (6 bases). V was cut by 3 bases and J by 2 bases, with 19 bases left in between. The CDR3 runs 17 residues. CDR1 and CDR2 (germline): SEHNR, FQNEAQ (reference sequence). CDR3 nucleotides: TGTGCCAGCAGCTTTCAGAGGGGGGGCTATACTAACACTGAAGCTTTCTTT. Its translation is CASSFQRGGYTNTEAFF.

The chain carries TRBV27 and TRBJ2-5; D not resolved. V lost 6 bases and J lost 1, with 6 bases in between. CDR3 length: 12 amino acids. Germline V gives CDR1 MNHEY, CDR2 SMNVEV (reference sequence). CDR3 sequence reads: CASRSVQETQYF. The CDR3 DNA reads as TGTGCCAGCAGGTCGGTCCAAGAGACCCAGTACTTC.

This clone was detected a few times. The conserved final phenylalanine or tryptophan is absent from the CDR3, which likely points to a read error. Because the CDR3's place on the DNA is in doubt, the DNA is left out and the CDR3 is given as listed by TCRdb. The chain has TRBV28 and TRBJ2-7; the tabulated D call, TRBD1, remains unverified against the DNA. From germline, CDR1 is MDHEN and CDR2 SYDVKM. The length of the CDR3 is 11 amino acids, counting both ends. The chain's CDR3 is CASSSRQGWFL.

The sample holds many counts of this clone. The gene calls are TRBV18 and TRBJ2-2; tentatively, D is TRBD1 (5 bases). V was cut by 5 bases and J by 5 bases, with 9 bases left in between. Germline loops: CDR1 KGHSH, CDR2 LQKENI. The CDR3 is 13 residues long. The CDR3 loop reads CASSRSGTGELFF. The CDR3 DNA follows: TGTGCCAGCTCAAGGTCAGGGACCGGGGAGCTGTTTTTT.

This clone was observed a few times. The chain uses TRBV5-1 and TRBJ2-3; 7 positions match TRBD2. CDR3 length equals 15 residues. Losses at the gene ends were 2 bases for V and 2 bases for J; bases not matched to a gene: 5. CDR1 is SGHRS and CDR2 is YFSETQ in the germline V gene. CDR3 sequence (DNA): TGCGCCAGCAGCTTCTCGGGGGGTCCCACAGATACGCAGTATTTT. Protein: CASSFSGGPTDTQYF.

This clone has a count of ten or more. This chain joins TRBV29-1 and TRBJ2-1; possible D gene TRBD2, 6 bases. Per the germline V gene, CDR1 is SQVTM and CDR2 is ANQGSEA. V was shortened by 7 bases and J by 13 bases, with 23 bases between the two germline ends. There are 13 residues in the CDR3. CDR3 loop: CSALGGAKLGQFF. CDR3 nucleotides: TGCAGCGCCCTAGGCGGGGCCAAGTTGGGTCAGTTCTTC.

This clone was recorded a few times. The chain employs TRBV5-4 and TRBJ2-1; tentative D call: TRBD2 (5 bases). The V and J ends lost 4 bases and 4 bases respectively, with 9 bases between them. Germline CDR1 is SGHNT and CDR2 is YYREEE (reference sequence). This CDR3 comprises 13 residues. The CDR3 spells CASSRQRYNEQFF. CDR3 nucleotides: TGTGCCAGCAGCCGTCAGCGGTACAATGAGCAGTTCTTC.

J is TRBJ2-3 and V is TRBV6-6, with a tentative D call TRBD2 (5 bases). V dropped 2 bases and J dropped 0 bases, with 9 bases sitting between them. The germline V gene encodes CDR1 MNHNY and CDR2 SVGAGI (reference sequence). The CDR3 totals 15 residues. The CDR3 coding sequence is TGTGCCAGCAGTTACGGAAGCGGCAGCACAGATACGCAGTATTTT. Protein sequence: CASSYGSGSTDTQYF.

This chain links TRBV5-4 with TRBJ2-7; TRBD1 is a possible D gene (6 bases). The CDR3 sequence is 13 residues long. Germline V lookup: CDR1 SGHNT, CDR2 YYREEE (reference sequence). The germline V and J ends were trimmed by 3 bases and 6 bases, with 13 bases remaining between them. The CDR3 spells CASSSDRPTEQYF. The CDR3 nucleotides read TGTGCCAGCAGCTCCGACAGGCCTACCGAGCAGTACTTC. Looking up the rest from reference TRBV5-4 and TRBJ2-7 gives the full variable domain: ETGVTQSPTHLIKTRGQQVTLRCSSQSGHNTVSWYQQALGQGPQFIFQYYREEENGRGNFPPRFSGLQFPNYSSELNVNALELDDSALYLCASSSDRPTEQYFGPGTRLTVT.

In this sample, this clone turned up a few times. Other nucleotide sequences from this sample produce the same CDR3. The CDR3 region has the DNA TGTGCCAGCAGCGCCGGGGTGAACACTGAAGCTTTCTTT. This encodes CASSAGVNTEAFF. The J gene is TRBJ1-1, the V gene TRBV9; D remains unclear. The V end was cut by 3 bases, the J end by 0 bases, with 6 bases between. This CDR3 has 13 residues. Germline loops: CDR1 SGDLS, CDR2 YYNGEE.

The table lists this clone with a few counts. V and J are TRBV5-1 and TRBJ2-5; 9 positions agree with TRBD1. Unmatched junction bases numbered 1, after V lost 4 bases and J lost 3 bases. This CDR3 is 13 amino acids long. CDR1 and CDR2 from the germline V gene are SGHRS and YFSETQ. CDR3 in amino acids: CASSRDREETQYF. The CDR3 nucleotides are TGCGCCAGCAGCCGGGACAGGGAAGAGACCCAGTACTTC.

This chain uses TRBV6-6 with TRBJ2-1; 7 positions match TRBD1. The CDR3 runs 12 residues. Trimming removed 7 bases from V and 4 bases from J; junction bases left unmatched: 1. Germline CDR1 MNHNY, CDR2 SVGAGI (reference sequence). CDR3 amino acids: CASNRGYNEQFF. CDR3 DNA sequence: TGTGCCAGCAACAGGGGATACAATGAGCAGTTCTTC.

The chain carries TRBV14 and TRBJ2-1; no firm D call. CDR3 length: 16 residues. CDR1 SGHDN and CDR2 FVKESK come from the germline V gene. Trimming removed 1 base at V and 4 bases at J, with 14 bases between. This chain's CDR3 is CASSQGRLFGYNEQFF. In DNA, the CDR3 is TGTGCCAGCAGCCAAGGGCGGCTGTTTGGGTACAATGAGCAGTTCTTC.